Below are 13 T cell receptor beta chains sequenced from a single sample in a study of CD8+ T cells in alopecia areata. Extraction of RNA preceded its reverse transcription into cDNA, which served as the sequencing template. Profiled with immunoSEQ multiplex PCR; TCRdb holds only in-frame clones, not every one. The sample includes about 300,000 clones, none of them occurring once. Markers including CD4, CD8alpha, NKG2D and NKG2ACE guided sorting of pooled cutaneous lymph node cells. Sequencing was carried out using CD4+ T cells sorted from a lymph node. The receptor source for this set is a C3H/HeJ mouse with alopecia areata. Mouse MHC haplotype: H2-k.

A remark on this clone: It may be a read error: a sequence one base away is much more abundant. Genes and germline are mouse. The sequence runs out 4 residues before the end of the CDR3; the remainder is reconstructed from the germline J gene. Other nucleotide sequences in the sample specify the same CDR3. V is TRBV13-1 and J is TRBJ2-1, with 9 bases identical to TRBD1. V lost 5 bases, J lost 1 base, and 1 base stayed unmatched. The V gene's germline CDR1 is NSHNY and CDR2 SYGAGN. This CDR3 region has 14 residues. The CDR3 is CASRGTGNYAEQFF. The DNA read from the CDR3 is TGTGCCAGCAGGGGGACAGGGAACTATGCT.

In this sample, this clone turned up a few times. The genes and germline here are from mouse. The read ends 4 residues shy of where the CDR3 ends; the end is completed using the germline J gene. This rearrangement joins TRBV5 to TRBJ2-2, with D possibly being TRBD2 (6 bases). The CDR3 sequence is 15 residues long. Trimming left V 1 base short and J 4 bases short, with 10 bases between. Germline loops: CDR1 LGHNA, CDR2 YNLKQL (reference sequence). CDR3 DNA (partial): TGTGCCAGCAGCCAAGGGGGGGTCAGCACCGGG. This translates into CASSQGGVSTG. The whole CDR3 is CASSQGGVSTGQLYF.

In this sample, this clone turned up many times. Gene names follow the mouse nomenclature. The read is 4 residues too short to cover the CDR3 end, so that end is filled in from the germline J gene. The identical CDR3 is also encoded by other nucleotide sequences in the sample. The chain uses TRBV1 and TRBJ2-2, with a possible D match to TRBD2 (7 bases). CDR1 NSQYPW and CDR2 LRSPGD come from the germline V gene (reference sequence). This CDR3 has 15 amino acids. With 3 bases removed from V and 2 bases from J, the gap between germline ends came to 10 bases. The sequenced CDR3 bases are TGCACCTGCAGTGCCCGGGGGGCGAACACCGGG. This codes for CTCSARGANTG. The whole CDR3 protein is CTCSARGANTGQLYF.

To note about this clone: Genes here carry mouse names. Read data end 4 residues before the CDR3 end; the end is taken from the germline J gene. J is TRBJ2-4 and V is TRBV19; perhaps TRBD1 as D (5 bases). This CDR3 spans 15 amino acids. Between the trimmed V and J ends, which lost 5 bases and 0 bases, there was a span of 13 bases. Germline CDR1 and CDR2: FNHDT and SITEND (reference sequence). CDR3 sequence: CASSLIDSSQNTLYF. CDR3 bases read: TGTGCCAGCAGCCTAATTGACAGTAGTCAAAAC.

Only a few counts were recorded for this clone. Just one base apart from a much larger clone, this may be a read error. Gene names denote mouse genes. Read sequence stops 4 residues before the CDR3 end, and the germline J gene provides the missing end. This sample also contains other DNA sequences that code for the same CDR3. The J gene is TRBJ2-2, the V gene TRBV19; the match to TRBD1 covers 8 bases. The junction had 1 base not matched to a gene; V was cut back by 3 bases and J by 0 bases. CDR3 size: 15 residues. The V gene's germline CDR1 is FNHDT and CDR2 SITEND (reference sequence). The DNA read from the CDR3 is TGTGCCAGCAGTAGGACAGGGTCAAACACCGGG. Residues: CASSRTGSNTG. The whole CDR3 region reads CASSRTGSNTGQLYF.

The sample holds a few counts of this clone. Here the gene names and germline are mouse. The read ends 4 residues shy of where the CDR3 ends; the end is completed using the germline J gene. V gene TRBV13-3 combines with J gene TRBJ2-7; D call uncertain. This CDR3 has 12 amino acids. Trimming took 2 bases from V and 3 from J, leaving 6 bases between them. The germline gives CDR1 NNHDY, CDR2 SYVADS. The CDR3 reads CASSDIFYEQYF. The DNA read from the CDR3 is TGTGCCAGCAGTGACATATTCTAT.

About this clone: The gene symbols are mouse symbols. The CDR3 end is not reached by the read, which stops 4 residues before it; the germline J gene fills it in. The identical CDR3 is also encoded by other nucleotide sequences in the sample. The V call is TRBV1, the J call TRBJ2-5, with TRBD1 identical over 8 bases. CDR1 is NSQYPW and CDR2 is LRSPGD in the germline V gene (reference sequence). This CDR3 contains 14 residues. CDR3 loop: CTCSADRGRDTQYF. CDR3 DNA (partial): TGCACCTGCAGTGCAGACAGGGGGCGGGAC.

With respect to this clone: Genes here carry mouse names. The read terminates 4 residues before the CDR3 end, so the remaining end is supplied by the germline J gene. Other DNA variants within this sample encode the same CDR3. This chain joins TRBV31 and TRBJ1-2; TRBD1 matches 10 bases. The germline V gene has CDR1 GKSSPN and CDR2 SITVG. Trimming took 5 bases from V and 1 from J; bases not matched to a gene: 1. This CDR3 is built from 13 residues. CDR3 DNA, as far as it was read: TGTGCCTGGGGGGACAGGGGAAACTCC. Its translation: CAWGDRGNS. The entire CDR3 protein reads CAWGDRGNSDYTF.

This clone came up a few times. Genes and germline are mouse. The DNA ends 4 residues before the CDR3 does, and the rest of the CDR3 is filled in from the germline J gene. Other DNA variants within this sample encode the same CDR3. This chain connects TRBV13-3 to TRBJ2-7; D gene uncertain. V was pared by 3 bases and J by 0 bases, with 7 bases between. The CDR3 is made up of 13 amino acids. Germline loops: CDR1 NNHDY, CDR2 SYVADS. This CDR3 is CASSGQSSYEQYF. CDR3 bases read: TGTGCCAGCAGTGGACAAAGCTCCTAT.

Regarding this clone: Gene names and germline refer to mouse. The read terminates 4 residues ahead of where the CDR3 ends, so the germline J gene completes it. Other DNA sequences in the sample encode the same CDR3. The chain combines TRBV5 with TRBJ2-2; the D gene is possibly TRBD1 (6 bases). The germline gives CDR1 LGHNA, CDR2 YNLKQL (reference sequence). The CDR3 extends over 16 amino acids. V shed 0 bases and J shed 3 bases, with 11 bases lying between them. The DNA read from the CDR3 is TGTGCCAGCAGCCAAGATCCCAGGGGAGACACCGGG. Amino acids: CASSQDPRGDTG. The whole CDR3 protein reads CASSQDPRGDTGQLYF.

This clone was picked up a small number of times. Mouse gene names and germline throughout. Within the sample, other DNA sequences also encode this same CDR3. CDR3: CASSQGTEYEQYF. The sequenced CDR3 bases are TGTGCCAGCAGCCAAGGGACAGAATAT. V gene TRBV5 combines with J gene TRBJ2-7; the D gene is possibly TRBD1 (6 bases). The read finishes 4 residues shy of the CDR3 end, and the germline J gene is used to complete it. The CDR3 is 13 amino acids. Germline V lookup: CDR1 LGHNA, CDR2 YNLKQL (reference sequence).

Concerning this clone itself: Gene names and germline refer to mouse. The read halts 4 residues ahead of the CDR3 end, with the missing end drawn from the germline J gene. The genes are TRBV19 and TRBJ2-3, with D uncertain. Trimming removed 1 base from V and 0 bases from J, with 9 bases in between. This CDR3 spans 15 amino acids. From germline, CDR1 is FNHDT and CDR2 SITEND (reference sequence). CDR3 DNA (partial): TGTGCCAGCAGTATAAGCAGCTCTAGTGCAGAA. This encodes CASSISSSSAE. The full-length CDR3 reads as CASSISSSSAETLYF.

This clone appeared a few times. All gene names here are mouse names. The sequenced fragment ends 4 residues before the CDR3 boundary, so the rest is inferred from the germline J gene. Other DNA sequences of this sample code for an identical CDR3. The chain combines TRBV13-1 with TRBJ1-1; possibly TRBD1 for D (6 bases). The CDR3 is 12 amino acids. Germline V gives CDR1 NSHNY, CDR2 SYGAGN. CDR3 protein: CASSLQGGEVFF. CDR3 DNA, as far as it was read: TGTGCCAGCAGTCTACAGGGAGGA.